This paragraph covers one TCR beta chain sequence. This sample was included in a study of T-cell reconstitution after alpha-beta-depleted transplantation in children. Germline V CDR1 and CDR2: SGHDT, YYEEEE. Trimming removed 0 bases at V and 9 bases at J, with 16 bases between. The CDR3 has 15 residues. The TCRbeta library incorporated unique molecular identifiers. TCRdb recomputed calls from the PCR reads with MiXCR, one row per CDR3 protein. This sample has about 350,000 distinct CDR3 sequences, with 13% found just once. The clonotype originates from a human donor who donated a stem cell graft to a child with Fanconi anemia. The V and J genes are TRBV5-6 and TRBJ2-1, with D tentatively TRBD1 or TRBD2 (6 bases each). The specimen comprised PBMCs, sampled from the stem cell graft. This CDR3 reads CASSLVRGRSSEQFF. CDR3 DNA sequence: TGTGCCAGCAGCTTGGTTCGGGGGCGCAGTAGTGAGCAGTTCTTC.